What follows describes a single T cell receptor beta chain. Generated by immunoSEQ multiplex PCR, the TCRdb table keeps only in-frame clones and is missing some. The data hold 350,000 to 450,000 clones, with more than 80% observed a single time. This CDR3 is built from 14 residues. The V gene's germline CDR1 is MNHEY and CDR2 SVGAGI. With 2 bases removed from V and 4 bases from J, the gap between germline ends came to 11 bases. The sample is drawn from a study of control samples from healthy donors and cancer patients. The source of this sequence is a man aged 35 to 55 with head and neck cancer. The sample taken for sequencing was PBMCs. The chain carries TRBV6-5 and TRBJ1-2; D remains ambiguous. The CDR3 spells CASSYRGWVYGYTF. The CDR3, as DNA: TGTGCCAGCAGTTACCGGGGTTGGGTCTATGGCTACACCTTC.